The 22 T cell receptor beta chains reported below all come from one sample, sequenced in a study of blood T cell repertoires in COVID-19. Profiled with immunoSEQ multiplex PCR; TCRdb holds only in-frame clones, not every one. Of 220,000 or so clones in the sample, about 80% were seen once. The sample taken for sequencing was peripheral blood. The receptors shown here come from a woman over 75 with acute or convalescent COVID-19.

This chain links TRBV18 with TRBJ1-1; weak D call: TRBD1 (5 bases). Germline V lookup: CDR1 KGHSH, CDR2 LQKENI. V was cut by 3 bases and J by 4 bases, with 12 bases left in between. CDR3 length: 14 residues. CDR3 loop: CASSPTSGITEAFF. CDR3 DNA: TGTGCCAGCTCACCTACTTCAGGGATCACTGAAGCTTTCTTT.

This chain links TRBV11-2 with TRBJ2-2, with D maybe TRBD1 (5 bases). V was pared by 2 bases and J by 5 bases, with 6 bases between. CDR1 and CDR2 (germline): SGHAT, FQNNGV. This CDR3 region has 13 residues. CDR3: CASSLQGTGELFF. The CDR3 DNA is TGTGCCAGCAGCTTACAGGGAACCGGGGAGCTGTTTTTT.

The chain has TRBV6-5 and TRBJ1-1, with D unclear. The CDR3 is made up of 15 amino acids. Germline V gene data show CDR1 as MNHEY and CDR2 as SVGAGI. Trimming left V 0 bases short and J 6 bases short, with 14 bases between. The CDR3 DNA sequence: TGTGCCAGCAGTTACTCGAGGGTTAATTACGCTGAAGCTTTCTTT. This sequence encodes CASSYSRVNYAEAFF.

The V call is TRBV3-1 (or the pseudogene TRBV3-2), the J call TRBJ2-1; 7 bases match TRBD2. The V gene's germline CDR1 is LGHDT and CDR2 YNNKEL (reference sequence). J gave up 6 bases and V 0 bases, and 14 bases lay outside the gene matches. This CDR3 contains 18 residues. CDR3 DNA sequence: TGTGCCAGCAGCCAAGATGGACTAGTCGTCCGGAAACGCAATGAGCAGTTCTTC. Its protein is CASSQDGLVVRKRNEQFF.

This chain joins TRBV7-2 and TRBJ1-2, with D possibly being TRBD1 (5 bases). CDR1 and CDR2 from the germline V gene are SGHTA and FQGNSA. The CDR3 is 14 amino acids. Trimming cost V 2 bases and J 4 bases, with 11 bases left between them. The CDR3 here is CASSLRRDGYGYTF. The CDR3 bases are TGTGCCAGCAGCTTACGGAGGGACGGCTATGGCTACACCTTC.

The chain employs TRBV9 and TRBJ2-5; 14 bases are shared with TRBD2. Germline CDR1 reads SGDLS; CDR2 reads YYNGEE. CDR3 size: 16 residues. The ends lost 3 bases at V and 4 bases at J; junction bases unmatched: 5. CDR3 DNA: TGTGCCAGCAGCGGCGGGACTAGCGGGGGCGCAGAGACCCAGTACTTC. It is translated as CASSGGTSGGAETQYF.

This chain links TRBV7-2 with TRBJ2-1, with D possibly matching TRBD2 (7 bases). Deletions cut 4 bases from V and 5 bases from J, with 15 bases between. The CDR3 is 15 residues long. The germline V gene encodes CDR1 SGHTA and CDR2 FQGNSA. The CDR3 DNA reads TGTGCCAGCAGCTCTCCCCGGGGGGCCCACAATGAGCAGTTCTTC. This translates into CASSSPRGAHNEQFF.

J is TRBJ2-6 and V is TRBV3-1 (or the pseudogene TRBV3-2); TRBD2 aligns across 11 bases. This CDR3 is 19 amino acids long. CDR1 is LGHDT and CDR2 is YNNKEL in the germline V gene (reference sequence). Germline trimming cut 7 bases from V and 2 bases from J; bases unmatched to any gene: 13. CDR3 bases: TGTGCCAGCAACGACGTAATACTAGCGGGAGAGGCTGGGGCCAACGTCCTGACTTTC. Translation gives CASNDVILAGEAGANVLTF.

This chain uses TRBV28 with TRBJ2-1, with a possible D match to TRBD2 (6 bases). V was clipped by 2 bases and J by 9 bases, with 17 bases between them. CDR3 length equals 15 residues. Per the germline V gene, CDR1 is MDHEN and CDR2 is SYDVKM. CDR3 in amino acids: CASSLAGSNVGEQFF. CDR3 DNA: TGTGCCAGCAGTTTAGCCGGGAGTAACGTGGGTGAGCAGTTCTTC.

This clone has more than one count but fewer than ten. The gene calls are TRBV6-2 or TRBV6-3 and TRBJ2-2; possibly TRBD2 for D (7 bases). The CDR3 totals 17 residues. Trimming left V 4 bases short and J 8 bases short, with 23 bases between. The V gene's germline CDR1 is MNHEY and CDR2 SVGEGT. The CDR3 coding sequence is TGTGCCAGCAGTTTGATTACGGGGGGCCCCTCTTGGGGGGAGCTGTTTTTT. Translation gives CASSLITGGPSWGELFF.

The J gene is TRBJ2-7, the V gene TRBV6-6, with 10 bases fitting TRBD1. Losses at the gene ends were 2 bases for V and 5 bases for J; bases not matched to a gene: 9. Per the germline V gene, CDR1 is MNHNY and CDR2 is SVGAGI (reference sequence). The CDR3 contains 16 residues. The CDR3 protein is CASSYPVGTGVHEQYF. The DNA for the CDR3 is TGTGCCAGCAGTTACCCGGTTGGGACAGGGGTCCACGAGCAGTACTTC.

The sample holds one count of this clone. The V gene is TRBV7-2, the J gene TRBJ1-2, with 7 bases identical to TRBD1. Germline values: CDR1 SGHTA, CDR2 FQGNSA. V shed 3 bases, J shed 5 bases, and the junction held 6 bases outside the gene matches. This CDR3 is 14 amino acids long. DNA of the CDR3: TGTGCCAGCAGCTTGGGACAGCTACTGTATGGCTACACCTTC. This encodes CASSLGQLLYGYTF. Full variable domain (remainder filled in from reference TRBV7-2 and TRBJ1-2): GAGVSQSPSNKVTEKGKDVELRCDPISGHTALYWYRQSLGQGLEFLIYFQGNSAPDKSGLPSDRFSAERTGGSVSTLTIQRTQQEDSAVYLCASSLGQLLYGYTFGSGTRLTVV.

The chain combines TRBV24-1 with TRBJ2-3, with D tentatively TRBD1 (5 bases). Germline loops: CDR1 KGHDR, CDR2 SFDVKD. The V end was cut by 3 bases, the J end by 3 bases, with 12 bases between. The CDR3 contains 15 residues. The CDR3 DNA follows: TGTGCCACCAGTGATGCTGGGCAGGGAACAGATACGCAGTATTTT. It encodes CATSDAGQGTDTQYF.

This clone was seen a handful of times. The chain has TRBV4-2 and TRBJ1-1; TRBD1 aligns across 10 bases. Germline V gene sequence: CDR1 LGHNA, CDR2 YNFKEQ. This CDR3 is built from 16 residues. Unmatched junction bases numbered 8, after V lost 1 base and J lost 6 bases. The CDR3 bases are TGTGCCAGCAGCCAAGGTCCGGGACAGGGGTCACCTGAAGCTTTCTTT. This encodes CASSQGPGQGSPEAFF.

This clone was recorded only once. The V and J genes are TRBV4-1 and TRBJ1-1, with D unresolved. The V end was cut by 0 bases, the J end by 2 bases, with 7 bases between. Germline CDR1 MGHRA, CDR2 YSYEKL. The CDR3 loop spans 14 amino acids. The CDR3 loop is CASSQDHSNTEAFF. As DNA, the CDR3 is TGCGCCAGCAGCCAAGATCATAGCAACACTGAAGCTTTCTTT.

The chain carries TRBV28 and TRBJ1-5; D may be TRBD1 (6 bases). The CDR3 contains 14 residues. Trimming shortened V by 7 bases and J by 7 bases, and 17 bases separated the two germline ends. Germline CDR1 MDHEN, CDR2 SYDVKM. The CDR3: CASTYGGRWQPQHF. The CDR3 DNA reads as TGTGCCAGCACCTATGGGGGCCGGTGGCAGCCCCAGCATTTT.

The CDR3 region has the DNA TGTGCCAGCAGCGGACAGGGCACAGATACGCAGTATTTT. Its protein product is CASSGQGTDTQYF. The chain combines TRBV7-9 with TRBJ2-3; 7 bases are shared with TRBD1. CDR3 length equals 13 residues. Germline lookup yields CDR1 SEHNR and CDR2 FQNEAQ (reference sequence). With V trimmed by 5 bases and J by 1 base, 0 bases remained unmatched.

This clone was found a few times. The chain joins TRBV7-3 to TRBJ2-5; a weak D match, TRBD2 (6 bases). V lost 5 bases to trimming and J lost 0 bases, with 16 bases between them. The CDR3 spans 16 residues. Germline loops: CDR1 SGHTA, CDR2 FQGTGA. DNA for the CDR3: TGTGCCAGCAGCCCCAGTGGTAGCGGACACCAAGAGACCCAGTACTTC. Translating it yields CASSPSGSGHQETQYF. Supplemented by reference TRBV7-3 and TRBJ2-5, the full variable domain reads GAGVSQTPSNKVTEKGKYVELRCDPISGHTALYWYRQSLGQGPEFLIYFQGTGAADDSGLPNDRFFAVRPEGSVSTLKIQRTERGDSAVYLCASSPSGSGHQETQYFGPGTRLLVL.

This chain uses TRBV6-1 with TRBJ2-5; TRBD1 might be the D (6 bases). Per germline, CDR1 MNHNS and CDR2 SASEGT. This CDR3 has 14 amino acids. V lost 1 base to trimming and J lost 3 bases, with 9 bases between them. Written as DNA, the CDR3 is TGTGCCAGCAGTGAAGTCAGGGGCAAAGAGACCCAGTACTTC. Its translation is CASSEVRGKETQYF.

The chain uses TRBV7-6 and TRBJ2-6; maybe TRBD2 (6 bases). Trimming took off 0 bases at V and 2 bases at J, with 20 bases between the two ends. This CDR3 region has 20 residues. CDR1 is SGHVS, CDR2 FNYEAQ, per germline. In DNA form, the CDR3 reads TGTGCCAGCAGCTTAGCGCAGGTGGGGGGTTCCATGGCTGGGGCCAACGTCCTGACTTTC. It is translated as CASSLAQVGGSMAGANVLTF.

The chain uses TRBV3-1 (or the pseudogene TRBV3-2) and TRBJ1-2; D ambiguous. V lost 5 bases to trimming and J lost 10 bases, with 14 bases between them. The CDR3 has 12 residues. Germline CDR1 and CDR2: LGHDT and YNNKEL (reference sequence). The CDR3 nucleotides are TGTGCCAGCAGCGAGGGCCCTAGGGCCTACACCTTC. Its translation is CASSEGPRAYTF.

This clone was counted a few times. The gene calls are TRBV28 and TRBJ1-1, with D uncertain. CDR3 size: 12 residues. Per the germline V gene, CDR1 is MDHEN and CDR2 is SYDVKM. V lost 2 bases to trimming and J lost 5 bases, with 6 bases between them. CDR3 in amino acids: CASSLISTEAFF. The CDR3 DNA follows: TGTGCCAGCAGTTTAATCAGTACTGAAGCTTTCTTT.